This TCR beta chain was observed in a study of blood T cell repertoires in COVID-19. In the source study's methods: Researchers report that nucleated cell counts were estimated from reference gene primer amplification. This table comes from immunoSEQ multiplex PCR, and its TCRdb copy is limited to in-frame clones, with some not included. The V and J calls and clone size come from that table; D and trimming were worked out from the DNA. The sample consists of under 200,000 clones, roughly 81% of them appearing once. Looked up from germline, CDR1 is SGHRS and CDR2 is YFSETQ. Trimming removed 4 bases from V and 2 bases from J; junction bases left unmatched: 8. The CDR3 extends over 15 amino acids.

The receptor was derived from a woman aged 45-65 years with COVID-19, enrolled during active disease. Sample: peripheral blood. V usage is TRBV5-1 and J usage is TRBJ1-1; TRBD1 agrees at 7 bases. The CDR3 loop reads CASSIDRDSNTEAFF. CDR3 sequence (DNA): TGCGCCAGCAGCATCGACAGGGATAGCAACACTGAAGCTTTCTTT.